Listed here are 6 T cell receptor beta chains from one sample, sequenced in a study of CD8 T cells in Susac syndrome. Random hexamers primed reverse transcription of about 0.45 to 1 ug RNA. From the immunoSEQ multiplex PCR reads, TCRdb called clonotypes with MiXCR, one entry per CDR3 protein. Found here are some 150,000 distinct CDR3 sequences, roughly 94% of them singletons; the top ten hold 0.13% to 0.15%. The sequencing input was CD4+ T cells from PBMCs. The source of these receptors is a human donor with Susac syndrome.

The genes are TRBV20-1 and TRBJ2-5; 9 nucleotides agree with TRBD1. Germline values: CDR1 DFQATT, CDR2 SNEGSKA (reference sequence). Trimming took 0 bases from V and 7 from J; bases not matched to a gene: 6. The CDR3 spans 14 residues. CDR3 region: CSARDWGTGMTQYF. CDR3 DNA: TGCAGTGCTAGAGATTGGGGGACAGGGATGACCCAGTACTTC.

The chain combines TRBV28 with TRBJ1-2; D is unresolved. V was shortened by 4 bases and J by 1 base, with 4 bases between the two germline ends. The V gene's germline CDR1 is MDHEN and CDR2 SYDVKM. The CDR3 runs 12 residues. CDR3 DNA: TGTGCCAGCAGTTGGAGTAACTATGGCTACACCTTC. Encoded protein: CASSWSNYGYTF.

CDR3 coding DNA: TGTGCCAGCAGCTTAGAACAGGGCACTAGCGGGGGGGCCAAGCAGTTCTTC. Translating it yields CASSLEQGTSGGAKQFF. This chain joins TRBV9 and TRBJ2-1, with 13 bases fitting TRBD2. The junction had 15 bases not matched to a gene; V was cut back by 4 bases and J by 11 bases. Looked up from germline, CDR1 is SGDLS and CDR2 is YYNGEE. The CDR3 spans 17 residues. The entire variable domain, with the rest obtained from reference TRBV9 and TRBJ2-1, is as follows: DSGVTQTPKHLITATGQRVTLRCSPRSGDLSVYWYQQSLDQGLQFLIQYYNGEERAKGNILERFSAQQFPDLHSELNLSSLELGDSALYFCASSLEQGTSGGAKQFFGPGTRLTVL.

This clonotype has a single count. This rearrangement joins TRBV2 to TRBJ2-5; 7 bases align to TRBD2. The CDR3 extends over 13 amino acids. The germline V gene encodes CDR1 SNHLY and CDR2 FYNNEI. V lost 8 bases to trimming and J lost 5 bases; unmatched junction nucleotides: 8. This chain's CDR3 is CASGTPGGETQYF. The CDR3 DNA is TGTGCCAGCGGGACCCCCGGGGGGGAGACCCAGTACTTC.

The sample holds one count of this clonotype. The rearrangement links TRBV5-1 to TRBJ2-7, with D unclear. Germline lookup yields CDR1 SGHRS and CDR2 YFSETQ. V was shortened by 0 bases and J by 7 bases, with 11 bases between the two germline ends. The CDR3 length is 13 residues. Here the CDR3 reads CASSLDYALEQYF. The CDR3 nucleotides read TGCGCCAGCAGCTTGGATTATGCTCTGGAGCAGTACTTC.

The chain carries TRBV29-1 and TRBJ2-7, with TRBD2 identical over 7 bases. Per germline, CDR1 SQVTM and CDR2 ANQGSEA. J was trimmed by 2 bases and V by 6 bases; bases with no gene match: 7. CDR3 length: 13 amino acids. The DNA of the CDR3 is TGCAGCGTAAGAGCGGGGCAGACCTACGAGCAGTACTTC. Amino acids: CSVRAGQTYEQYF.